This TCR beta chain was profiled in a study of blood T cell repertoires in COVID-19. Looking at the study overall: PBMCs, B-cell-depleted T cells, or T cells provided the cDNA or gDNA that made up the material.

The CDR3 loop spans 15 amino acids. J lost 6 bases, V lost 5 bases, and 7 bases had no gene match. The germline V gene has CDR1 LNHDA and CDR2 SQIVND (reference sequence). Per the study methods: Reference gene primer amplification gave estimated nucleated cell counts. Sequencing used immunoSEQ multiplex PCR; TCRdb keeps in-frame clones, though not all of them. For V, J and clone size, that table is used; D and trimming come from the DNA. This repertoire shows some 330,000 clones, roughly 86% found once; its top ten account for about 1.7%. This receptor was obtained from a woman between 25 and 40 years old with COVID-19, enrolled during active disease. Sequencing input: peripheral blood. J is TRBJ1-4 and V is TRBV19; 9 nucleotides match TRBD1. The CDR3, as DNA: TGTGCCAGTAGTGACACAGGGGGCGCTGATGAAAAACTGTTTTTT. Protein sequence: CASSDTGGADEKLFF.